The T cell receptor beta chain described here comes from a study of OX40 agonist ivuxolimab in advanced cancers. About the study: Patients received ivuxolimab, an intravenous treatment, every 2 weeks at 0.01 to 10 mg/kg.

The sample holds one count of this clone. This table comes from immunoSEQ multiplex PCR, and its TCRdb copy is limited to in-frame clones, with some not included. This sample has around 80,000 clones, with around 87% found just once. Trimming removed 0 bases from V and 7 bases from J; junction bases left unmatched: 6. This CDR3 region has 15 residues. The germline V gene has CDR1 SGHRS and CDR2 YFSETQ. The TCR comes from an adult with an advanced solid tumor such as melanoma, head and neck, liver or kidney cancer. The chain uses TRBV5-1 and TRBJ2-1; 8 nucleotides align to TRBD2. This specimen was CD4+ or CD8+ T cells sorted from blood, taken in a trial of the OX40 agonist ivuxolimab. The CDR3 sequence: CASSLAPGLENEQFF. Here the CDR3 DNA reads TGCGCCAGCAGCTTGGCTCCGGGACTAGAGAATGAGCAGTTCTTC.